This T cell receptor (beta chain) was recorded in a study of CD8 T cells in ankylosing spondylitis. In this sample, this clonotype turned up many times. Trimming took off 0 bases at V and 4 bases at J, with 8 bases between the two ends. Germline CDR1 SGHDT, CDR2 YYEEEE. This CDR3 is built from 13 residues. Each CDR3 protein gets one entry after TCRdb re-called the 5' RACE reads with MiXCR. Among about 340,000 distinct CDR3 sequences listed, more than 20% were seen once. The rearrangement uses TRBV5-6 and TRBJ2-7; D is perhaps TRBD1 (5 bases). This TCR derives from a male donor with ankylosing spondylitis or in good health (not recorded which). Sequenced: blood, either unsorted or a sorted T cell fraction (not recorded which). The CDR3 DNA sequence: TGTGCCAGCAGCTTGGCACAGGATTACGAGCAGTACTTC. It yields the protein CASSLAQDYEQYF.